This paragraph covers one TCR beta chain sequence. What it binds is unknown. The sample originates from a study of graft-versus-host responses after intestinal transplantation. Study conclusions and caveats: In recipient marrow, GvH clones were found, and some appeared first in ileum or blood.

Germline V gives CDR1 MGHRA, CDR2 YSYEKL. The V gene lost 4 bases and the J gene lost 5 bases, with 5 bases spanning the gap. The CDR3 consists of 11 residues. TCRdb's copy holds only in-frame clones and misses some; the assay was immunoSEQ multiplex PCR. The data show roughly 27,000 clones, with 80% seen just once and approximately 2.8% held by the top ten. Lamina propria and intraepithelial lymphocytes were released by processing graft tissue. This chain links TRBV4-1 with TRBJ2-5, with D unresolved. The sequenced sample was ileum tissue, obtained 98 days after intestinal transplantation. This receptor was obtained from a human patient who received an intestinal transplant, so some T cells may come from the graft donor. The CDR3 nucleotides read TGCGCCAGCAGCCTCGGGGAGACCCAGTACTTC. Translation gives CASSLGETQYF.